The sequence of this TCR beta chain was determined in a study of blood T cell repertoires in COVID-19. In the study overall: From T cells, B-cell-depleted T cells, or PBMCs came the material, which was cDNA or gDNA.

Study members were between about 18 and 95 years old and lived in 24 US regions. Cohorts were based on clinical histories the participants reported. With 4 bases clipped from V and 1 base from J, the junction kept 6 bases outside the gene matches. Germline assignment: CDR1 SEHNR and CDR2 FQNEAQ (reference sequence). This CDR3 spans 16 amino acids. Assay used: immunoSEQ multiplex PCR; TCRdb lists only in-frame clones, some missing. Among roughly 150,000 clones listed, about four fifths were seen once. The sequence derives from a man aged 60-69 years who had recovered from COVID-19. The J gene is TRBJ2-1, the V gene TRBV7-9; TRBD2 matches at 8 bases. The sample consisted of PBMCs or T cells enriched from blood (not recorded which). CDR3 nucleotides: TGTGCCAGCAGCTCATTGGGCGGGGGGTCCTACAATGAGCAGTTCTTC. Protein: CASSSLGGGSYNEQFF.